Below, 15 T cell receptor beta chains from the same sample are listed, as sequenced in a study of blood T cells in healthy people across ages. With a J-beta primer mix and a sample-barcoded 5' primer, a second PCR ran about 7 to 11 cycles. A single record per CDR3 protein comes from TCRdb applying MiXCR to the 5' RACE reads. Of about 650,000 distinct CDR3 sequences listed, over 40% were seen once; the top ten hold roughly 12%. Specimen: blood. The receptors originated from a woman older than 75 in good health.

V is TRBV7-3 and J is TRBJ2-3; TRBD2 aligns across 12 bases. Germline CDR1 SGHTA, CDR2 FQGTGA. Germline trimming cut 5 bases from V and 5 bases from J; bases unmatched to any gene: 8. The CDR3 is 16 amino acids. CDR3 sequence (DNA): TGTGCCAGCAGCGCACTAGCGGGGGGTTCGGTAGATACGCAGTATTTT. This gives the protein CASSALAGGSVDTQYF.

The chain is built from TRBV20-1 and TRBJ2-3; TRBD2 aligns across 12 bases. Germline lookup yields CDR1 DFQATT and CDR2 SNEGSKA (reference sequence). CDR3 length: 15 amino acids. V lost 5 bases and J lost 8; bases outside the gene matches: 11. The CDR3 loop is CSAATLAGGAGTQYF. The DNA for the CDR3 is TGCAGTGCTGCGACACTAGCGGGAGGTGCTGGTACGCAGTATTTT.

This clonotype has a count of ten or more. The chain links TRBV18 to TRBJ2-7; D is undetermined. Germline CDR1 and CDR2: KGHSH and LQKENI. Deletions cut 2 bases from V and 3 bases from J, with 8 bases between. The CDR3 consists of 13 residues. CDR3 sequence: CASSPGSNYEQYF. In nucleotides, the CDR3 is TGTGCCAGCTCACCAGGCTCAAACTACGAGCAGTACTTC.

As to this clonotype: This may be a read error: a much more frequent sequence differs by one nucleotide. The V and J genes are TRBV7-2 and TRBJ2-7; 9 bases are shared with TRBD2. Germline values: CDR1 SGHTA, CDR2 FQGNSA. CDR3 length equals 14 residues. J lost 7 bases, V lost 1 base, and 5 bases had no gene match. The CDR3 is CASSLGSGGGEQYF. CDR3 nucleotides: TGTGCCAGCAGCTTAGGTAGCGGGGGAGGTGAGCAGTACTTC.

This clonotype was detected many times. This chain links TRBV4-2 with TRBJ2-1; TRBD2 agrees at 13 bases. Germline CDR1 LGHNA, CDR2 YNFKEQ. The CDR3 loop spans 16 amino acids. Trimming took 4 bases from V and 4 from J; bases not matched to a gene: 4. In DNA form, the CDR3 reads TGTGCCAGCAGCCGAACTAGCGGGGGGGATTACAATGAGCAGTTCTTC. Its translation is CASSRTSGGDYNEQFF.

A note on this clonotype: Possible read error: a much larger clone is one base away. The chain carries TRBV5-1 and TRBJ2-5; 8 bases align to TRBD2. This CDR3 region has 16 residues. Per germline, CDR1 SGHRS and CDR2 YFSETQ. The DNA of the CDR3 is TGCGCCAGCAGCTTGTTTTTAGCGGGGATCCAAGGGACCCAGTACTTC. Its protein product is CASSLFLAGIQGTQYF.

There are many counts of this clonotype. V and J are TRBV28 and TRBJ2-1; D may be TRBD1 (6 bases). V dropped 6 bases and J dropped 4 bases, with 13 bases sitting between them. There are 14 residues in the CDR3. CDR1 and CDR2 from the germline V gene are MDHEN and SYDVKM. This CDR3 reads CASSRGRGYNEQFF. DNA of the CDR3: TGTGCCAGCAGCAGGGGCAGGGGTTACAATGAGCAGTTCTTC.

CDR3 residues: CASSSGGGAYEQYF. CDR3 sequence (DNA): TGTGCCAGCAGCTCTGGGGGCGGGGCCTACGAGCAGTACTTC. The rearrangement uses TRBV7-2 and TRBJ2-7, with D perhaps TRBD1 or TRBD2 (6 bases each). CDR1 and CDR2 from the germline V gene are SGHTA and FQGNSA. The CDR3 has 14 amino acids. Trimming took 4 bases from V and 2 from J, leaving 12 bases between them. Using reference TRBV7-2 and TRBJ2-7 for the parts outside the CDR3, the full variable domain is GAGVSQSPSNKVTEKGKDVELRCDPISGHTALYWYRQSLGQGLEFLIYFQGNSAPDKSGLPSDRFSAERTGGSVSTLTIQRTQQEDSAVYLCASSSGGGAYEQYFGPGTRLTVT.

The chain combines TRBV2 with TRBJ1-1; D ambiguous. The CDR3 has 13 residues. Between the trimmed V and J ends, which lost 6 bases and 0 bases, there was a span of 8 bases. CDR1 and CDR2 (germline): SNHLY, FYNNEI. CDR3 in amino acids: CASRSGMNTEAFF. The CDR3 DNA is TGTGCCAGCAGATCGGGGATGAACACTGAAGCTTTCTTT.

This chain connects TRBV20-1 to TRBJ2-5; possibly TRBD1 for D (7 bases). With 6 bases removed from V and 9 bases from J, the gap between germline ends came to 11 bases. The CDR3 is 10 amino acids. Per germline, CDR1 DFQATT and CDR2 SNEGSKA (reference sequence). Here the CDR3 reads CSAPRGAQYF. As DNA, the CDR3 is TGCAGTGCCCCCAGGGGGGCCCAGTACTTC.

As concerns this clonotype: This may stem from a read error, because a much larger clone lies one nucleotide away. This chain links TRBV7-9 with TRBJ2-4; D not resolved. The CDR3 loop spans 16 amino acids. Germline V gene sequence: CDR1 SEHNR, CDR2 FQNEAQ (reference sequence). Trimming cost V 2 bases and J 0 bases, with 11 bases left between them. CDR3 sequence reads: CASSLWSVLAKNIQYF. As DNA, the CDR3 is TGTGCCAGCAGCTTATGGTCGGTACTAGCCAAAAACATTCAGTACTTC. Supplemented by reference TRBV7-9 and TRBJ2-4, the full variable domain reads DTGVSQNPRHKITKRGQNVTFRCDPISEHNRLYWYRQTLGQGPEFLTYFQNEAQLEKSRLLSDRFSAERPKGSFSTLEIQRTEQGDSAMYLCASSLWSVLAKNIQYFGAGTRLSVL.

This clonotype was found a few times. Here the CDR3 DNA reads TGCGCCAGCAGCCAAGAGGGGATATACACAGATACGCAGTATTTT. This encodes CASSQEGIYTDTQYF. The chain carries TRBV4-3 and TRBJ2-3; no clear D. The CDR3 runs to 15 residues. Deletions cut 0 bases from V and 2 bases from J, with 9 bases between. Germline V gives CDR1 LGHNA, CDR2 YSLEER.

The table lists this clonotype with many counts. V and J are TRBV20-1 and TRBJ2-5; D remains unclear. The V end lost 7 bases, the J end lost 5 bases, and 17 bases lay between the germline ends. The CDR3 covers 13 residues. Germline assignment: CDR1 DFQATT and CDR2 SNEGSKA (reference sequence). CDR3 in amino acids: CSVPVSRPETQYF. CDR3 nucleotides: TGCAGTGTTCCGGTTTCGCGACCGGAGACCCAGTACTTC.

The J gene is TRBJ2-2, the V gene TRBV5-1, with 10 positions matching TRBD2. There are 14 residues in the CDR3. V lost 4 bases to trimming and J lost 7 bases; unmatched junction nucleotides: 4. Germline V lookup: CDR1 SGHRS, CDR2 YFSETQ. The CDR3 DNA follows: TGCGCCAGCAGCCCTGGGACTAGCGACGGGGAGCTGTTTTTT. Protein: CASSPGTSDGELFF.

This clonotype was observed at least ten times. The chain couples TRBV18 to TRBJ2-1, with D hard to call. V lost 1 base, J lost 9 bases, and 10 bases lay in between. CDR1 and CDR2 from the germline V gene are KGHSH and LQKENI. The CDR3 has 13 residues. DNA for the CDR3: TGTGCCAGCTCACCACTGGATAGGACTGAGCAGTTCTTC. As protein: CASSPLDRTEQFF. The whole variable domain, filled in from reference TRBV18 and TRBJ2-1, reads NAGVMQNPRHLVRRRGQEARLRCSPMKGHSHVYWYRQLPEEGLKFMVYLQKENIIDESGMPKERFSAEFPKEGPSILRIQQVVRGDSAAYFCASSPLDRTEQFFGPGTRLTVL.